The clone carrying this T cell receptor beta chain was seen a few times. Clones were sequenced by immunoSEQ multiplex PCR, and TCRdb holds only the in-frame ones, with some missing. The data show around 290,000 clones, approximately 88% seen once. Either two negative PCRs, clearance, or symptom resolution qualified Cohort 3 donors as recovered. The data belong to a study of blood T cell repertoires in COVID-19. Background on the study: The United States, Italy and Spain provided the acute and convalescent COVID-19 samples.

The J segment lost 3 bases and the V segment lost 3 bases, leaving 2 bases of the junction unmatched. The germline gives CDR1 MNHEY, CDR2 SMNVEV (reference sequence). This CDR3 comprises 15 residues. The TCR originated in a young woman who had recovered from COVID-19. The chain has TRBV27 and TRBJ1-3, with TRBD1 identical over 10 bases. Sequencing input: PBMCs or T cells enriched from blood (not recorded which). CDR3 DNA: TGTGCCAGCAGTTTGGGACAGGGGAGTGGAAACACCATATATTTT. Translated, it gives CASSLGQGSGNTIYF.